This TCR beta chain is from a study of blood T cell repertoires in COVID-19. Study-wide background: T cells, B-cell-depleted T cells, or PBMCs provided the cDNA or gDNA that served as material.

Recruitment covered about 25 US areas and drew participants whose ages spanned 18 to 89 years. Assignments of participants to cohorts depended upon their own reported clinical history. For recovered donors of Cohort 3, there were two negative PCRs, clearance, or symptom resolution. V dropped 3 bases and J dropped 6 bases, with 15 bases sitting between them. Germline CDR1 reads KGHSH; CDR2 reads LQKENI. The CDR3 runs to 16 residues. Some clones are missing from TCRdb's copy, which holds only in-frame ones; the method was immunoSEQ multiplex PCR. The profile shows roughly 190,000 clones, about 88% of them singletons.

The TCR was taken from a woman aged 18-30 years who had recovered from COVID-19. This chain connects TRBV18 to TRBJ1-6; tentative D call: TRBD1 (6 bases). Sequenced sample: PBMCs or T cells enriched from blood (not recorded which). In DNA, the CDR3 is TGTGCCAGCTCACCCTCAGTGGGACACAGTAATTCACCCCTCCACTTT. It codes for CASSPSVGHSNSPLHF.